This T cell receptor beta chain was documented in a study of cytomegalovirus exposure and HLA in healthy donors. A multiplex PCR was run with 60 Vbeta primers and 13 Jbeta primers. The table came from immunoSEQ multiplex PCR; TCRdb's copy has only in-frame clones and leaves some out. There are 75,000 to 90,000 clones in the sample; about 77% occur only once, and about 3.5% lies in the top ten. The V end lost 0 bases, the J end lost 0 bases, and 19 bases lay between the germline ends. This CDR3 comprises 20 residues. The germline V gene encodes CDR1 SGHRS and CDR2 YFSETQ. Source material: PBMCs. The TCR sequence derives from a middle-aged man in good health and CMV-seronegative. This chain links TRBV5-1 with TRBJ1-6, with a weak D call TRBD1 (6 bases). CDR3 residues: CASSLEARDTLSSYNSPLHF. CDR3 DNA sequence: TGCGCCAGCAGCTTGGAAGCGAGGGACACCCTAAGCTCCTATAATTCACCCCTCCACTTT.